This entry features one T cell receptor beta chain sequence. The clone's antigen remains unknown. No much larger clonotype is one base removed from it; base qualities were not supplied. The data are from a study of T cell responses to AZD1222 COVID-19 vaccine (dated by TCRdb to about 2021). For the study in its entirety: Because spike-specific TCR depth and breadth did not differ between the two schedules, AZD1222 recipients who got a second dose at roughly 4 weeks were pooled with those who got a second dose at roughly 12 weeks. A total of about 250 trial participants underwent TCR sequencing, of whom around 210 had received two doses of AZD1222 and roughly 26 had received two doses of the MenACWY control vaccine. Trial participants were enrolled into age subgroups of 18-55, 56-69 and 70-plus years, which contained 148, 28 and 57 TCR-sequenced participants, respectively. Paper-wide results and their limitations: Nearly half of unique spike-specific TCRs reportedly recognized epitopes outside regions mutated in the B.1.351 and B.1.1.7 variants. CD4 TCRs associated with the vaccine covered the entire spike protein, and the dominant responses were in regions 160-218 and 743-854. A significant rise in spike-specific TCR breadth and depth was observed after two AZD1222 doses relative to day 0 and relative to MenACWY recipients. The 56-69-year group was small, and its depth increase did not reach significance, likely because of low power. Because no day 14 peak-response samples were available, repertoires were characterized only after the peak T cell response. Participants were mostly white British and included more females than males, and it was suggested by the authors that clonal diversity may have been underestimated. Conclusions about previously exposed vaccinees were limited because only six AZD1222 recipients were SARS-CoV-2 seropositive at baseline.

This specimen's time point label, interpreted: baseline before first vaccination. Vaccinee samples came from UK trials COV001 and COV002, including a single-blind randomized controlled phase 2/3 trial of AZD1222 (ChAdOx1 nCoV-19) in healthy adults. For TCRbeta chain sequencing, PBMC samples from trial participants were taken at day 0 and at day 28 after the second dose. The CDR3 regions of human TCRbeta chains were analyzed by immunosequencing. The authors processed their data as follows. TCRs in the repertoires were matched against a reference library of SARS-CoV-2-specific TCRs that had been generated with the MIRA antigen-specificity platform. Breadth was defined as the fraction of unique TCRs that were SARS-CoV-2-associated, and depth was defined as the fraction of total T cells that were SARS-CoV-2-associated. Using the MIRA data, each spike-specific TCR was mapped to the spike region that the TCR reacts to and placed in a CD4 or CD8 class. Log10-transformed breadth and depth values were compared by one-way ANOVA with Sidak's multiple comparisons tests. The table comes from immuneACCESS by way of TCRdb, which keeps in-frame sequences with V and J called. Part of the clones is missing from these tables; in studies checked, under half for an unresolved V gene and the rest for unknown reasons. That table furnishes V, J and clone size, whereas the DNA furnished D and trimming. The sample contains 93,000 or so clones, 88% of them found a single time. The leading ten clones occupy roughly 20% of the sample.

CDR1 GTSNPN and CDR2 SVGIG are derived from the germline V gene (reference sequence). Relative to germline, V is 0 bases shorter and J is 0 bases shorter, with 15 bases between their ends. The CDR3 holds 17 amino acids from the cysteine to the phenylalanine. The only DNA kept is the CDR3, 51 bases in frame from the first base. This receptor was identified in an adult in good health. The chain joins TRBV30 to TRBJ2-1, with TRBD1 tentatively as D gene (5 bases match). Source: peripheral blood, taken on day 0 of AZD1222 vaccination. The CDR3 sequence is CAWSVPRAGNSYNEQFF. The sequence in DNA is TGTGCCTGGAGTGTACCTCGGGCAGGGAACTCCTACAATGAGCAGTTCTTC.